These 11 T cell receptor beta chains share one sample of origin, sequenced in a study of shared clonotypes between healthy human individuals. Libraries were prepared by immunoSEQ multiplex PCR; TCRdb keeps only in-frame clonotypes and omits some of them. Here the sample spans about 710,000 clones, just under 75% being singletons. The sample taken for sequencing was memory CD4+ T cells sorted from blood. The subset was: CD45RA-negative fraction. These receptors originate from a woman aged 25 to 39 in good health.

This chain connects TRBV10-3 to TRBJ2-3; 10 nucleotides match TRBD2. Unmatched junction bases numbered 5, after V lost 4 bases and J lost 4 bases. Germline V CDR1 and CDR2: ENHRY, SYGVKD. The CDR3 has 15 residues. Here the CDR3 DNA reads TGTGCCATCAGTGCTAGCGGGAGTCCCGCAGATACGCAGTATTTT. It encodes CAISASGSPADTQYF.

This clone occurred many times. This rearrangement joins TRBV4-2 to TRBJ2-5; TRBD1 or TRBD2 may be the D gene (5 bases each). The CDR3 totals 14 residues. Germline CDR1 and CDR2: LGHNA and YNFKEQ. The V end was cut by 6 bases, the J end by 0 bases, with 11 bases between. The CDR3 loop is CASSVGADQETQYF. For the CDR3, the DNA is TGTGCCAGCAGTGTCGGGGCCGACCAAGAGACCCAGTACTTC.

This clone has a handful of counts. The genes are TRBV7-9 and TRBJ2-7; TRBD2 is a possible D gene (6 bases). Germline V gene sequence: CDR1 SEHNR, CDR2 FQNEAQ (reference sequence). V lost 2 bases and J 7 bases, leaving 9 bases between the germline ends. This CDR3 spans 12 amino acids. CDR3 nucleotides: TGTGCCAGCAGCTTATACGGGGGAGAGCAGTACTTC. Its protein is CASSLYGGEQYF.

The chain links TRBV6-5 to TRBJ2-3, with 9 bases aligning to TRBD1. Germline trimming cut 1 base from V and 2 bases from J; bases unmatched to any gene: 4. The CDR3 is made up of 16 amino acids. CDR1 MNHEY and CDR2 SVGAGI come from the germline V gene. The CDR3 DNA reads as TGTGCCAGCAGTTACTTCCGGGACAGGGCCACAGATACGCAGTATTTT. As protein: CASSYFRDRATDTQYF.

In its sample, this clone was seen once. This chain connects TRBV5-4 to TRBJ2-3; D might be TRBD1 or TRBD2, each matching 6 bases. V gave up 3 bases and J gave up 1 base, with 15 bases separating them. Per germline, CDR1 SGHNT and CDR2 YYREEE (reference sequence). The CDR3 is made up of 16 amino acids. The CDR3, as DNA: TGTGCCAGCAGCTCCGGGGGCCTAGGGCGCACAGATACGCAGTATTTT. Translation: CASSSGGLGRTDTQYF. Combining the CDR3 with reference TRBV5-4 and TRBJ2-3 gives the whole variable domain ETGVTQSPTHLIKTRGQQVTLRCSSQSGHNTVSWYQQALGQGPQFIFQYYREEENGRGNFPPRFSGLQFPNYSSELNVNALELDDSALYLCASSSGGLGRTDTQYFGPGTRLTVL.

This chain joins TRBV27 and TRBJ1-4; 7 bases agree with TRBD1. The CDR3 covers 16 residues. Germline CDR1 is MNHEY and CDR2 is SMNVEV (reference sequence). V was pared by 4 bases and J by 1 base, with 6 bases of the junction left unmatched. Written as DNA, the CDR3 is TGTGCCAGCAGTTCGACAGGGTGGGGAACTAATGAAAAACTGTTTTTT. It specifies CASSSTGWGTNEKLFF.

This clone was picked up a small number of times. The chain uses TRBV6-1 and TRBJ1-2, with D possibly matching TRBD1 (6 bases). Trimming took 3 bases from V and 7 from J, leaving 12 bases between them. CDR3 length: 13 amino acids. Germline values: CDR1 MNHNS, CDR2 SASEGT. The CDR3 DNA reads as TGTGCCAGCAGTGAGCAACAGGGAGTTGGCTACACCTTC. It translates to CASSEQQGVGYTF.

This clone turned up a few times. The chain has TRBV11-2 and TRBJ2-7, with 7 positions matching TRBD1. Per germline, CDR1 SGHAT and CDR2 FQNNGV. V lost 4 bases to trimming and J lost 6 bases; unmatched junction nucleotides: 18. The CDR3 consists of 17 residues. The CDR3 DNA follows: TGTGCCAGCAGCTCCACCCCAAAAGGACAGGCCCGCCGCGAGCAGTACTTC. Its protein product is CASSSTPKGQARREQYF.

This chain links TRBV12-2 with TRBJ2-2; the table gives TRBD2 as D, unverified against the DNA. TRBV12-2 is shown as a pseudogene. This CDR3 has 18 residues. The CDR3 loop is CASRLASREGHEGGELFF. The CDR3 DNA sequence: TGTGCAAGTCGCTTAGCCTCTAGGGAGGGCCATGAAGGTGGGGAGCTGTTTTTT.

The CDR3 sequence: CASSTSGREKNIQYF. The CDR3 nucleotides read TGTGCCAGCAGCACATCGGGGCGGGAGAAAAACATTCAGTACTTC. V and J are TRBV5-4 and TRBJ2-4, with 7 bases identical to TRBD2. The CDR3 totals 15 residues. The germline gives CDR1 SGHNT, CDR2 YYREEE (reference sequence). V shed 4 bases and J 4 bases; nucleotides not matched to a gene: 8.

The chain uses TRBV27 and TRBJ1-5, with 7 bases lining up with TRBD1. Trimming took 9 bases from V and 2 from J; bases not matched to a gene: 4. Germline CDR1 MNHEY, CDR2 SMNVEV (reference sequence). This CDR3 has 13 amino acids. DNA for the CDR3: TGTGCCAGGAGACAGGGCTGCAATCAGCCCCAGCATTTT. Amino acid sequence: CARRQGCNQPQHF.